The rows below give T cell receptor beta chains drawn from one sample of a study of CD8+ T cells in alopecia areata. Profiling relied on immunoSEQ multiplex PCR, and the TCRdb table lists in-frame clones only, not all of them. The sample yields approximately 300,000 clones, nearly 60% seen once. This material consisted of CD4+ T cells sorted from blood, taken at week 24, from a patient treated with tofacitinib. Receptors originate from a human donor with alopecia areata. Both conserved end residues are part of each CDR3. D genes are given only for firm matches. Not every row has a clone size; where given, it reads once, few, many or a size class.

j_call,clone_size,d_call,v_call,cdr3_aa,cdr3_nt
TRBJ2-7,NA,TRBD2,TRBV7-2,CASSLASSGGYEQYF,TGTGCCAGCAGCTTGGCCTCTAGCGGGGGCTACGAGCAGTACTTC
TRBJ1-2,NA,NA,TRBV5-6,CASSLTEGQGYTF,TGTGCCAGCAGCTTGACAGAAGGGCAAGGCTACACCTTC
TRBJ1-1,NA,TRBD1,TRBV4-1,CASSPRQGGTEAFF,TGCGCCAGCAGCCCCAGACAGGGGGGCACTGAAGCTTTCTTT
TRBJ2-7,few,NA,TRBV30,CAWSDLYEQYF,TGTGCCTGGTCGGACTTGTACGAGCAGTACTTC
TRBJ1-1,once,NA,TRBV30,CAWRPQGEAFF,TGTGCCTGGAGACCTCAGGGTGAAGCTTTCTTT
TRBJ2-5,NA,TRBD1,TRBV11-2,CASRRPGGGSQETQYF,TGTGCCAGCAGGAGACCAGGGGGCGGTAGCCAAGAGACCCAGTACTTC
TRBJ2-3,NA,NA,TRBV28,CASSLSAFGTDTQYF,TGTGCCAGCAGTTTATCTGCGTTTGGCACAGATACGCAGTATTTT
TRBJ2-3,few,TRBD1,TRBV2,CASSSDRVRDTQYF,TGTGCCAGCAGCAGCGACAGGGTGAGGGATACGCAGTATTTT
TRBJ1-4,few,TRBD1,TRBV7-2,CASSPRTGNEKLFF,TGTGCCAGCAGCCCTAGGACAGGAAATGAAAAACTGTTTTTT
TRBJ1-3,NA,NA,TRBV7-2,CASSLFGGGGNTIYF,TGTGCCAGCAGCTTGTTCGGAGGAGGTGGAAACACCATATATTTT
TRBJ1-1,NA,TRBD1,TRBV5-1,CASSMGQSNTEAFF,TGCGCCAGCAGCATGGGACAGTCTAACACTGAAGCTTTCTTT
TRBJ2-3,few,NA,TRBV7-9,CASSPELDTQYF,TGTGCCAGCAGCCCAGAGTTAGATACGCAGTATTTT
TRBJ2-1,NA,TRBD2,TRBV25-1,CASSGWTSGKNEQFF,TGTGCCAGCAGTGGCTGGACTAGCGGGAAGAATGAGCAGTTCTTC
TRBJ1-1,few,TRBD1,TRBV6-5,CASSRTGFEAFF,TGTGCCAGCAGCCGGACAGGGTTTGAAGCTTTCTTT
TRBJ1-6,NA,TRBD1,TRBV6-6,CASNDRDINSPLHF,TGTGCCAGCAACGACAGGGATATTAATTCACCCCTCCACTTT
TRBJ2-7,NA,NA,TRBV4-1,CASSQDTPSGFEQYF,TGCGCCAGCAGCCAAGATACCCCCTCAGGGTTCGAGCAGTACTTC
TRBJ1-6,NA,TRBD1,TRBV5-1,CASSLAGTVPNSPLHF,TGCGCCAGCAGCTTGGCCGGGACAGTTCCTAATTCACCCCTCCACTTT
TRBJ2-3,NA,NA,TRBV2,CASQGGARDTQYF,TGTGCCAGCCAGGGGGGGGCCAGAGATACGCAGTATTTT
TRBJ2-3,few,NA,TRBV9,CASSVTQAHDTQYF,TGTGCCAGCAGCGTAACTCAGGCCCACGATACGCAGTATTTT
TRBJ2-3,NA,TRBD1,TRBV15,CATSRGQTGGGGGTQYF,TGTGCCACCAGCAGAGGTCAGACAGGGGGCGGGGGAGGTACGCAGTATTTT
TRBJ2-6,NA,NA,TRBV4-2,CASSQDRGYGANVLTF,TGTGCCAGCAGCCAAGATCGGGGGTACGGGGCCAACGTCCTGACTTTC
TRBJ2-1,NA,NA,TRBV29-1,CSVSSGDPSYNEQFF,TGCAGCGTCTCCTCGGGAGATCCCTCCTACAATGAGCAGTTCTTC
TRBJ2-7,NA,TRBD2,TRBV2,CASSGAGVSYEQYF,TGTGCCAGCAGTGGGGCGGGGGTCAGCTACGAGCAGTACTTC
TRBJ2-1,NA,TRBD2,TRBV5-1,CASSSSGGYNEQFF,TGCGCCAGCAGCTCTAGCGGGGGGTACAATGAGCAGTTCTTC
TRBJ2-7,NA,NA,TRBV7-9,CASSLEGVVQSYEQYF,TGTGCCAGCAGCTTGGAAGGGGTTGTGCAATCCTACGAGCAGTACTTC
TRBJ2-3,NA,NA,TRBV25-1,CASSDGAGTDTQYF,TGTGCCAGCAGTGATGGGGCCGGGACAGATACGCAGTATTTT